Listed here are 26 T cell receptor beta chains from one sample, sequenced in a study of shared clonotypes between healthy human individuals. Profiling relied on immunoSEQ multiplex PCR, and the TCRdb table lists in-frame clones only, not all of them. The sample yields 600,000 to 700,000 clones, around 78% seen once. Source material: memory CD4+ T cells sorted from blood. Subset described: CD45RA-negative fraction. The receptors originated from a woman aged 25-40 years in good health.

The rearrangement joins TRBV4-2 to TRBJ2-1; D ambiguous. This CDR3 is 17 amino acids long. The germline gives CDR1 LGHNA, CDR2 YNFKEQ. Trimming stripped 0 bases from V and 7 bases from J, with 19 bases between. CDR3 in DNA: TGTGCCAGCAGCCAAGACCCCACAGCTTCATGGGAAAATGAGCAGTTCTTC. This encodes CASSQDPTASWENEQFF.

The V call is TRBV7-9, the J call TRBJ2-3; 11 bases match TRBD1. The CDR3 extends over 14 amino acids. Trimming removed 3 bases from V and 6 bases from J; junction bases left unmatched: 2. CDR1 and CDR2 (germline): SEHNR, FQNEAQ (reference sequence). This CDR3 is CASSFGQGADTQYF. The CDR3 nucleotides are TGTGCCAGCAGCTTCGGACAGGGGGCGGATACGCAGTATTTT. The full variable domain, its missing parts supplied by reference TRBV7-9 and TRBJ2-3, is DTGVSQNPRHKITKRGQNVTFRCDPISEHNRLYWYRQTLGQGPEFLTYFQNEAQLEKSRLLSDRFSAERPKGSFSTLEIQRTEQGDSAMYLCASSFGQGADTQYFGPGTRLTVL.

A single count supports this clone. The chain combines TRBV28 with TRBJ2-1, with 11 bases aligning to TRBD2. The CDR3 covers 17 residues. The V gene end was trimmed by 5 bases and the J gene end by 7 bases; junction bases not matched to a gene: 13. Germline loops: CDR1 MDHEN, CDR2 SYDVKM. The CDR3 spells CASSLGTSGARTNEQFF. The CDR3 DNA reads as TGTGCCAGCAGTCTGGGGACTAGCGGAGCCCGCACGAATGAGCAGTTCTTC.

The genes are TRBV14 and TRBJ2-7; 8 nucleotides match TRBD2. After removal of 1 base from V and 6 bases from J, the junction contained 11 bases not matched to a gene. This CDR3 has 16 residues. Germline lookup yields CDR1 SGHDN and CDR2 FVKESK. CDR3 residues: CASSQGGLAPSGEQYF. CDR3 coding DNA: TGTGCCAGCAGCCAAGGTGGACTAGCCCCTTCCGGCGAGCAGTACTTC.

The chain joins TRBV5-1 to TRBJ2-3; 7 positions match TRBD1. The CDR3 loop spans 15 amino acids. J lost 4 bases, V lost 6 bases, and 11 bases had no gene match. From germline, CDR1 is SGHRS and CDR2 YFSETQ. CDR3 bases: TGCGCCAGCAACCTACTTACAGGGGTCCCAGATACGCAGTATTTT. Its protein is CASNLLTGVPDTQYF.

The rearrangement joins TRBV18 to TRBJ2-1; D uncertain. The CDR3 is 13 amino acids. Trimming stripped 0 bases from V and 8 bases from J, with 8 bases between. Germline V gene lookup returns CDR1 KGHSH and CDR2 LQKENI. CDR3 sequence (DNA): TGTGCCAGCTCACCACCTTCAAGCGATGAGCAGTTCTTC. Its protein product is CASSPPSSDEQFF.

The chain carries TRBV9 and TRBJ1-1, with 9 positions matching TRBD1. Germline V gives CDR1 SGDLS, CDR2 YYNGEE. The CDR3 contains 15 residues. V lost 0 bases to trimming and J lost 3 bases; unmatched junction nucleotides: 3. The DNA of the CDR3 is TGTGCCAGCAGCGTAGAAGGGACAGGGTACACTGAAGCTTTCTTT. Translation: CASSVEGTGYTEAFF. The variable domain in full, completed from reference TRBV9 and TRBJ1-1, reads DSGVTQTPKHLITATGQRVTLRCSPRSGDLSVYWYQQSLDQGLQFLIQYYNGEERAKGNILERFSAQQFPDLHSELNLSSLELGDSALYFCASSVEGTGYTEAFFGQGTRLTVV.

The gene calls are TRBV9 and TRBJ1-2; 7 bases align to TRBD1. Germline assignment: CDR1 SGDLS and CDR2 YYNGEE. CDR3 size: 14 residues. V gave up 4 bases and J gave up 3 bases; unmatched junction bases: 6. The CDR3 DNA reads as TGTGCCAGCAGCCCACAAACAGGGGACTATGGCTACACCTTC. Protein: CASSPQTGDYGYTF.

This chain joins TRBV6-6 and TRBJ2-5, with D tentatively TRBD1 (5 bases). CDR3 size: 15 residues. CDR1 and CDR2 (germline): MNHNY, SVGAGI (reference sequence). V was cut by 7 bases and J by 4 bases, with 19 bases left in between. The DNA of the CDR3 is TGTGCCAGCACTCAGGGTGATAGGCGGAGAGAGACCCAGTACTTC. Translated: CASTQGDRRRETQYF.

The gene calls are TRBV27 and TRBJ2-1; possibly TRBD2 for D (5 bases). Germline assignment: CDR1 MNHEY and CDR2 SMNVEV (reference sequence). The CDR3 runs to 15 residues. V was clipped by 3 bases and J by 6 bases, with 15 bases between them. CDR3 in amino acids: CASSFMAGVINEQFF. The CDR3 nucleotides are TGTGCCAGCAGTTTTATGGCGGGCGTGATCAATGAGCAGTTCTTC.

This clone has more than one count but fewer than ten. The V gene is TRBV30, the J gene TRBJ2-6, with TRBD1 matching 8 bases. With V trimmed by 4 bases and J by 4 bases, 9 bases remained unmatched. The CDR3 totals 16 residues. Per the germline V gene, CDR1 is GTSNPN and CDR2 is SVGIG (reference sequence). In DNA form, the CDR3 reads TGTGCCTGGACAGGGGGCGCAAACTCCGGGGCCAACGTCCTGACTTTC. Its protein product is CAWTGGANSGANVLTF.

This clone has more than one count but fewer than ten. This chain uses TRBV7-9 with TRBJ2-3; TRBD2 matches 12 bases. This CDR3 has 14 residues. The trim removed 4 bases at V and 5 bases at J, leaving 1 base unmatched. Germline V gives CDR1 SEHNR, CDR2 FQNEAQ (reference sequence). CDR3 in amino acids: CASSSGLAGDTQYF. CDR3 DNA: TGTGCCAGCAGCTCGGGACTAGCGGGAGATACGCAGTATTTT.

The V gene is TRBV18, the J gene TRBJ1-2; a possible D gene is TRBD1 (5 bases). V lost 2 bases, J lost 2 bases, and 12 bases lay in between. The length of the CDR3 is 15 residues. Germline V gene lookup returns CDR1 KGHSH and CDR2 LQKENI. The CDR3 coding sequence is TGTGCCAGCTCACCAGGGACCCGGGACAACTATGGCTACACCTTC. Protein product: CASSPGTRDNYGYTF.

The table lists this clone with a few counts. V is TRBV30 and J is TRBJ2-2; D ambiguous. Germline-derived CDR1 and CDR2 are GTSNPN and SVGIG (reference sequence). The CDR3 is made up of 12 amino acids. V dropped 7 bases and J dropped 6 bases, with 12 bases sitting between them. The CDR3 region has the DNA TGTGCCTTACAGATCGGACCCGGGGAGCTGTTTTTT. Translated, it gives CALQIGPGELFF. Using reference TRBV30 and TRBJ2-2 for the parts outside the CDR3, the full variable domain is SQTIHQWPATLVQPVGSPLSLECTVEGTSNPNLYWYRQAAGRGLQLLFYSVGIGQISSEVPQNLSASRPQDRQFILSSKKLLLSDSGFYLCALQIGPGELFFGEGSRLTVL.

This clone was seen once. The chain is built from TRBV2 and TRBJ2-5, with D perhaps TRBD2 (5 bases). The ends were cut back, 3 bases at V and 5 bases at J, with 10 bases in the middle. Per germline, CDR1 SNHLY and CDR2 FYNNEI. The CDR3 covers 13 residues. This CDR3 reads CASSELLAETQYF. The DNA of the CDR3 is TGTGCCAGCAGTGAGTTGCTAGCTGAGACCCAGTACTTC.

The chain combines TRBV18 with TRBJ1-1; no clear D. This CDR3 is 12 amino acids long. V lost 5 bases to trimming and J lost 2 bases, with 6 bases between them. CDR1 is KGHSH and CDR2 is LQKENI in the germline V gene. The CDR3 DNA follows: TGTGCCAGCTCAAACATCAACACTGAAGCTTTCTTT. Encoded protein: CASSNINTEAFF.

This clone was counted between two and nine times. The chain has TRBV19 and TRBJ1-5; TRBD1 aligns across 11 bases. J lost 9 bases, V lost 3 bases, and 7 bases had no gene match. CDR1 is LNHDA, CDR2 SQIVND, per germline (reference sequence). The CDR3 consists of 15 residues. In nucleotides, the CDR3 is TGTGCCAGTAGTATTGGACAGGGGGCTTTTTCGCCCCAGCATTTT. Its translation: CASSIGQGAFSPQHF. Based on the CDR3 plus reference TRBV19 and TRBJ1-5, the full variable domain is DGGITQSPKYLFRKEGQNVTLSCEQNLNHDAMYWYRQDPGQGLRLIYYSQIVNDFQKGDIAEGYSVSREKKESFPLTVTSAQKNPTAFYLCASSIGQGAFSPQHFGDGTRLSIL.

The rearrangement links TRBV6-5 to TRBJ2-7; unclear D gene. Trimming cost V 6 bases and J 3 bases, with 12 bases left between them. CDR3 length: 13 residues. From germline, CDR1 is MNHEY and CDR2 SVGAGI. The CDR3 protein is CASSSYNNYEQYF. In nucleotides, the CDR3 is TGTGCCAGCAGCTCTTACAATAACTACGAGCAGTACTTC.

This clone was counted between two and nine times. The same CDR3 also results from other DNA sequences found in this sample. The chain joins TRBV2 to TRBJ1-4, with a tentative D call TRBD1 (5 bases). The germline gives CDR1 SNHLY, CDR2 FYNNEI. Trimming shortened V by 6 bases and J by 0 bases, and 11 bases separated the two germline ends. This CDR3 is 15 amino acids long. The CDR3 bases are TGTGCCAGCAGCCGGGACGGGACAACTAATGAAAAACTGTTTTTT. This sequence encodes CASSRDGTTNEKLFF.

This clone has at least ten counts. The chain has TRBV7-8 and TRBJ1-4; tentatively, D is TRBD1 (6 bases). Germline assignment: CDR1 SGHVS and CDR2 FQNEAQ. This CDR3 is 14 amino acids long. The V end lost 5 bases, the J end lost 3 bases, and 10 bases lay between the germline ends. The CDR3 DNA is TGTGCCAGCAGCCTGACAGGAGCTAATGAAAAACTGTTTTTT. It translates to CASSLTGANEKLFF.

This clone showed up just once. The chain uses TRBV5-1 and TRBJ2-4; D possibly corresponds to TRBD1 (8 bases). CDR3 length equals 14 residues. V lost 4 bases and J 8 bases, leaving 16 bases between the germline ends. Per the germline V gene, CDR1 is SGHRS and CDR2 is YFSETQ. The CDR3 reads CASSLGQGGDIQYF. The CDR3 DNA is TGCGCCAGCAGCCTCGGACAGGGAGGGGACATTCAGTACTTC.

The genes are TRBV4-2 and TRBJ2-6; 7 bases fit TRBD1. V was pared by 0 bases and J by 2 bases, with 10 bases of the junction left unmatched. CDR1 is LGHNA, CDR2 YNFKEQ, per germline. CDR3 length equals 19 residues. As DNA, the CDR3 is TGTGCCAGCAGCCAAGATGGATTAGACAGGGCCGCTGGGGCCAACGTCCTGACTTTC. It specifies CASSQDGLDRAAGANVLTF.

As regards this clone: Other nucleotide sequences in the sample specify the same CDR3. The chain joins TRBV2 to TRBJ2-1; TRBD2 matches 7 bases. The trim removed 4 bases at V and 4 bases at J, leaving 7 bases unmatched. Germline lookup yields CDR1 SNHLY and CDR2 FYNNEI. The CDR3 sequence is 15 residues long. The CDR3: CASSAGLAGYNEQFF. The CDR3 DNA is TGTGCCAGCAGTGCAGGGTTAGCGGGTTACAATGAGCAGTTCTTC.

The V call is TRBV7-8, the J call TRBJ2-5; possibly TRBD2 for D (7 bases). V lost 4 bases and J 6 bases, leaving 21 bases between the germline ends. The CDR3 extends over 16 amino acids. Germline V gene sequence: CDR1 SGHVS, CDR2 FQNEAQ. The CDR3 nucleotides read TGTGCCAGCAGCTCCTACAGGGAGGGCTTTAAGAAGACCCAGTACTTC. This gives the protein CASSSYREGFKKTQYF.

V gene TRBV7-9 combines with J gene TRBJ2-2; 7 bases map to TRBD1. The CDR3 runs 14 residues. Trimming at V came to 7 bases and at J to 6 bases, leaving 8 bases not matched to a gene. The germline gives CDR1 SEHNR, CDR2 FQNEAQ (reference sequence). CDR3 protein: CASTPTGQSGELFF. In DNA form, the CDR3 reads TGTGCCAGCACCCCGACAGGGCAGTCCGGGGAGCTGTTTTTT. The variable domain in full, with the rest retrieved from reference TRBV7-9 and TRBJ2-2, is DTGVSQNPRHKITKRGQNVTFRCDPISEHNRLYWYRQTLGQGPEFLTYFQNEAQLEKSRLLSDRFSAERPKGSFSTLEIQRTEQGDSAMYLCASTPTGQSGELFFGEGSRLTVL.

This clone was picked up one time. The chain combines TRBV28 with TRBJ1-5; 8 bases are a match to TRBD1. Germline V lookup: CDR1 MDHEN, CDR2 SYDVKM. This CDR3 region has 17 residues. Germline trimming cut 6 bases from V and 4 bases from J; bases unmatched to any gene: 14. In DNA form, the CDR3 reads TGTGCCAGCAGATCAGGACAGGGTTTAATGGGAAATCAGCCCCAGCATTTT. It encodes CASRSGQGLMGNQPQHF.